The 8 T cell receptor beta chains reported below all come from one sample, sequenced in a study of vaccination and CD4 T cells after COVID-19 (dated by TCRdb to the early 2020s). These receptors' antigens are unknown. The protocol used for the library was PCR. The instrument given in TCRdb is Illumina iSeq 100. DNA from cultured CD4+ T cells was subjected to TCR sequencing with the Oncomine TCR Beta short-read assay at the Johns Hopkins FTIC core. TCRdb trimmed public reads at Q25 via fastp, called clones via MiXCR and kept in-frame beta chains. Under each unique CDR3 protein, matching rows form one entry showing the most common genes and DNA. The sample profile shows a few thousand distinct CDR3 sequences; 48% of them were found once. 25% to 40% of the sample goes to the ten largest clones. The treatment or condition label on this specimen signifies: roughly 10-day PBMC culture with coronavirus spike peptide pools or control peptides (ViraFEST assay).

The specimen was CD4+ T cells from blood, cultured in vitro. These receptors were collected from a human donor who had recovered from COVID-19.

The chain couples TRBV6-1 to TRBJ2-5, with 9 bases fitting TRBD2. With 9 bases clipped from V and 0 bases from J, the junction kept 8 bases outside the gene matches. This CDR3 has 15 residues. Germline CDR1 reads MNHNS; CDR2 reads SASEGT. CDR3 coding DNA: TGTGCCAGTCGTCAAGCGGGAGGTAACCAAGAGACCCAGTACTTC. It is translated as CASRQAGGNQETQYF.

The genes are TRBV5-6 and TRBJ2-2; 9 bases are shared with TRBD2. The CDR3 has 15 amino acids. V was clipped by 7 bases and J by 3 bases; unmatched bases: 7. Germline CDR1 is SGHDT and CDR2 is YYEEEE. The CDR3 sequence is CASLRLAGYTGELFF. The DNA for the CDR3 is TGTGCCAGCCTGCGTCTAGCGGGGTACACCGGGGAGCTGTTTTTT.

V usage is TRBV5-4 and J usage is TRBJ2-3; tentatively, D is TRBD2 (6 bases). The CDR3 is made up of 16 amino acids. In germline, CDR1 is SGHNT, CDR2 YYREEE (reference sequence). V was cut by 4 bases and J by 6 bases, with 21 bases left in between. The CDR3 nucleotides read TGTGCCAGCAGCCCGCCCCCCCGGGACTCAGAGGATACGCAGTATTTT. Protein sequence: CASSPPPRDSEDTQYF.

A few counts support this clonotype. The chain couples TRBV20-1 to TRBJ2-6; 9 bases fit TRBD1. This CDR3 spans 16 amino acids. The junction had 4 bases not matched to a gene; V was cut back by 2 bases and J by 2 bases. The germline V gene encodes CDR1 DFQATT and CDR2 SNEGSKA (reference sequence). In DNA form, the CDR3 reads TGCAGTGCTAGAAACAGGGGGCGACCTGGGGCCAACGTCCTGACTTTC. Translation gives CSARNRGRPGANVLTF.

This clonotype was counted only a few times. This chain joins TRBV20-1 and TRBJ2-4; D is uncertain. V gave up 6 bases and J gave up 6 bases, with 6 bases separating them. The CDR3 runs 10 residues. In germline, CDR1 is DFQATT, CDR2 SNEGSKA (reference sequence). CDR3 nucleotide sequence: TGCAGTGCCCTAGGAAACATTCAGTACTTC. Protein product: CSALGNIQYF.

This chain uses TRBV20-1 with TRBJ2-3; D call uncertain. CDR1 is DFQATT and CDR2 is SNEGSKA in the germline V gene (reference sequence). The CDR3 sequence is 11 residues long. Trimming pared 1 base from V and 3 bases from J, leaving 2 bases between. The CDR3: CSARGTDTQYF. The CDR3 DNA reads as TGCAGTGCTAGAGGGACAGATACGCAGTATTTT.

This clonotype is labeled large. This chain links TRBV5-1 with TRBJ2-5, with D perhaps matching TRBD2 (5 bases). Germline loops: CDR1 SGHRS, CDR2 YFSETQ. V was cut by 1 base and J by 5 bases, with 12 bases left in between. The CDR3 loop spans 14 amino acids. CDR3 in DNA: TGCGCCAGCAGCTTGAGCGGACCGCTGGAGACCCAGTACTTC. Its translation is CASSLSGPLETQYF.

The chain carries TRBV2 and TRBJ2-3; perhaps TRBD2 as D (5 bases). CDR1 SNHLY and CDR2 FYNNEI come from the germline V gene. CDR3 length equals 12 residues. The V and J ends lost 6 bases and 6 bases respectively, with 10 bases between them. As DNA, the CDR3 is TGTGCCAGCAGCGCTCAGCGGGATACGCAGTATTTT. Translated, it gives CASSAQRDTQYF.